The next 16 T cell receptor beta chains were all read from a single sample in a study of T cells in localized non-small cell lung cancer. Some clones are missing from TCRdb's copy, which holds only in-frame ones; the method was immunoSEQ multiplex PCR. The data contain about 35,000 clones, under 95% of them singletons. The specimen comprised peripheral blood mononuclear cells, sampled before any cancer treatment. The source is a female donor aged 60 or older with stage II lung adenocarcinoma.

V and J are TRBV5-1 and TRBJ2-2; D is unresolved. This CDR3 has 14 amino acids. V was trimmed by 7 bases and J by 1 base, leaving 11 bases between them. Germline V lookup: CDR1 SGHRS, CDR2 YFSETQ. The CDR3 DNA reads as TGCGCCAGCGAAGGGTCTCTGAACACCGGGGAGCTGTTTTTT. It is translated as CASEGSLNTGELFF.

This clone was recorded only once. The DNA of the CDR3 is TGTGCCAGCAGCTTCGGACTAGCGGCGTCCTACGAGCAGTACTTC. It translates to CASSFGLAASYEQYF. The chain carries TRBV7-9 and TRBJ2-7, with 10 positions matching TRBD2. Unmatched junction bases numbered 3, after V lost 3 bases and J lost 1 base. CDR3 length equals 15 residues. Germline V gene lookup returns CDR1 SEHNR and CDR2 FQNEAQ (reference sequence). Full variable domain (rest looked up from reference TRBV7-9 and TRBJ2-7): DTGVSQNPRHKITKRGQNVTFRCDPISEHNRLYWYRQTLGQGPEFLTYFQNEAQLEKSRLLSDRFSAERPKGSFSTLEIQRTEQGDSAMYLCASSFGLAASYEQYFGPGTRLTVT.

V is TRBV2 and J is TRBJ2-5; 10 nucleotides line up with TRBD2. J lost 13 bases, V lost 7 bases, and 9 bases had no gene match. This CDR3 comprises 12 residues. Looked up from germline, CDR1 is SNHLY and CDR2 is FYNNEI. The CDR3 sequence is CASNPSGGRPYF. In DNA form, the CDR3 reads TGTGCCAGCAACCCTAGCGGGGGCCGTCCGTACTTC.

The chain employs TRBV18 and TRBJ1-3; D call uncertain. Trimming left V 3 bases short and J 0 bases short, with 15 bases between. CDR1 KGHSH and CDR2 LQKENI come from the germline V gene. This CDR3 spans 17 amino acids. The CDR3 sequence is CASSPIGRSSSGNTIYF. CDR3 bases: TGTGCCAGCTCACCGATCGGACGTTCTAGCTCTGGAAACACCATATATTTT.

V is TRBV4-3 and J is TRBJ2-7; TRBD2 agrees at 12 bases. Germline assignment: CDR1 LGHNA and CDR2 YSLEER. The CDR3 sequence is 14 residues long. V lost 5 bases and J lost 12; bases outside the gene matches: 11. The CDR3 nucleotides are TGCGCCAGCAGCATGGGACTAGCGGGTACGCCAAGGTACTTC. It yields the protein CASSMGLAGTPRYF.

This sequence joins TRBV30 and TRBJ2-7; 8 bases match TRBD1. Unmatched junction bases numbered 8, after V lost 6 bases and J lost 1 base. The CDR3 sequence is 14 residues long. CDR1 and CDR2 from the germline V gene are GTSNPN and SVGIG (reference sequence). The CDR3 DNA reads TGTGCCTGCCTATGGACAGGGCGATCCTACGAGCAGTACTTC. This gives the protein CACLWTGRSYEQYF.

This clone has just one count. The gene calls are TRBV29-1 and TRBJ1-1; D may be TRBD1 (5 bases). Germline V lookup: CDR1 SQVTM, CDR2 ANQGSEA. The length of the CDR3 is 14 residues. V lost 7 bases and J 4 bases, leaving 19 bases between the germline ends. The CDR3 nucleotides read TGCAGCGCCTTTTCAGGGAGCATCGGCACTGAAGCTTTCTTT. This gives the protein CSAFSGSIGTEAFF.

V is TRBV19 and J is TRBJ1-3; 7 bases line up with TRBD1. The CDR3 is 15 residues long. Germline V gene lookup returns CDR1 LNHDA and CDR2 SQIVND (reference sequence). V dropped 7 bases and J dropped 3; count of bases not matched to a gene: 9. The CDR3 region has the DNA TGTGCCAGTATTGGGACAGATGTGTTTGGAAACACCATATATTTT. Its protein product is CASIGTDVFGNTIYF.

The rearrangement uses TRBV5-1 and TRBJ1-4, with a tentative D call TRBD1 (5 bases). V lost 0 bases to trimming and J lost 7 bases, with 7 bases between them. The CDR3 consists of 13 residues. Germline V gene sequence: CDR1 SGHRS, CDR2 YFSETQ. The CDR3 sequence is CASSLGRGEKLFF. CDR3 bases: TGCGCCAGCAGCTTGGGGAGGGGTGAAAAACTGTTTTTT.

This clone has just one count. V usage is TRBV19 and J usage is TRBJ2-3; tentatively, D is TRBD2 (6 bases). Trimming cost V 5 bases and J 7 bases, with 22 bases left between them. Per the germline V gene, CDR1 is LNHDA and CDR2 is SQIVND (reference sequence). There are 16 residues in the CDR3. The CDR3 loop is CASSPGTSLGRNTQYF. The CDR3 DNA sequence: TGTGCCAGTAGTCCTGGTACTAGCCTGGGGAGGAATACGCAGTATTTT.

This chain joins TRBV9 and TRBJ2-7, with D uncertain. The germline V gene has CDR1 SGDLS and CDR2 YYNGEE. Trimming stripped 0 bases from V and 5 bases from J, with 6 bases between. This CDR3 spans 12 amino acids. CDR3 bases: TGTGCCAGCAGCGTAGATGGGAACGAGCAGTACTTC. As protein: CASSVDGNEQYF.

The chain carries TRBV7-2 and TRBJ2-1, with 9 bases fitting TRBD1. This CDR3 has 14 residues. Germline V gene sequence: CDR1 SGHTA, CDR2 FQGNSA. V was clipped by 10 bases and J by 4 bases; unmatched bases: 8. CDR3 loop: CATTDRGTYNEQFF. CDR3 nucleotide sequence: TGTGCCACCACCGACAGGGGGACATACAATGAGCAGTTCTTC.

This clone came up a few times. V gene TRBV5-1 combines with J gene TRBJ1-4; weak D call: TRBD1 (6 bases). The CDR3 consists of 14 residues. The V gene's germline CDR1 is SGHRS and CDR2 YFSETQ. The germline V and J ends were trimmed by 2 bases and 8 bases, with 13 bases remaining between them. The DNA of the CDR3 is TGCGCCAGCAGCTTAAGAGGGGGTGGAGAAAAACTGTTTTTT. Amino acid sequence: CASSLRGGGEKLFF.

The chain combines TRBV7-2 with TRBJ2-3, with 13 bases fitting TRBD2. The CDR3 is made up of 16 amino acids. Trimming took 5 bases from V and 10 from J; bases not matched to a gene: 12. Germline loops: CDR1 SGHTA, CDR2 FQGNSA. The CDR3 coding sequence is TGTGCCAGCAGCCGGGTTGGGACTAGCGGGATTAGGGCGCAGTATTTT. Translated, it gives CASSRVGTSGIRAQYF.

This CDR3 is CASSCETHYWVRCEQYF. Written as DNA, the CDR3 is TGTGCCAGCAGCTGCGAAACGCACTACTGGGTACGTTGCGAGCAGTACTTC. The chain combines TRBV7-6 with TRBJ2-7; D gene uncertain. V shed 4 bases and J shed 6 bases, with 25 bases lying between them. In germline, CDR1 is SGHVS, CDR2 FNYEAQ. This CDR3 has 17 amino acids.

V and J are TRBV6-1 and TRBJ2-1; no clear D gene. This CDR3 is 13 amino acids long. Germline-derived CDR1 and CDR2 are MNHNS and SASEGT. Trimming left V 7 bases short and J 2 bases short, with 9 bases between. CDR3 region: CASTMGPYNEQFF. The CDR3 nucleotides are TGTGCCAGCACGATGGGCCCCTACAATGAGCAGTTCTTC.